These 16 T cell receptor beta chains were sequenced from one sample in a study of CD8 T cells in ankylosing spondylitis. Study outcomes and limitations: Made up of about eight highly homologous variants, a TCR beta motif appeared characteristic of ankylosing spondylitis blood.

Their cognate antigens are unknown. TCRdb passed the 5' RACE reads through MiXCR, listing each CDR3 protein once. Of a few hundred thousand distinct CDR3 sequences in the sample, approximately 12% were seen once. Sequenced input: blood, either unsorted or a sorted T cell fraction (not recorded which). These receptors were collected from a male donor with ankylosing spondylitis.

The rearrangement uses TRBV18 and TRBJ1-5, with 7 bases lining up with TRBD1. Germline V gene lookup returns CDR1 KGHSH and CDR2 LQKENI. With V trimmed by 2 bases and J by 6 bases, 7 bases remained unmatched. The length of the CDR3 is 15 residues. In DNA form, the CDR3 reads TGTGCCAGCTCACCAATGCAGGGGGGGTCTCAGCCCCAGCATTTT. As protein: CASSPMQGGSQPQHF.

Only a few counts were recorded for this clonotype. This chain uses TRBV7-8 with TRBJ2-1, with D possibly being TRBD2 (5 bases). This CDR3 contains 16 residues. The germline gives CDR1 SGHVS, CDR2 FQNEAQ. V dropped 0 bases and J dropped 2 bases, with 11 bases sitting between them. This CDR3 reads CASSLARGRAYNEQFF. The CDR3 DNA reads TGTGCCAGCAGCTTAGCTCGTGGGAGAGCCTACAATGAGCAGTTCTTC. Full variable domain (remainder filled in from reference TRBV7-8 and TRBJ2-1): GAGVSQSPRYKVAKRGQDVALRCDPISGHVSLFWYQQALGQGPEFLTYFQNEAQLDKSGLPSDRFFAERPEGSVSTLKIQRTQQEDSAVYLCASSLARGRAYNEQFFGPGTRLTVL.

This clonotype was recorded at least ten times. The V gene is TRBV4-2, the J gene TRBJ1-1; D is undetermined. V was trimmed by 1 base and J by 3 bases, leaving 27 bases between them. CDR1 and CDR2 from the germline V gene are LGHNA and YNFKEQ. This CDR3 is built from 20 residues. As DNA, the CDR3 is TGTGCCAGCAGCCAAGGAATCCGAGGCAGCGGGTTGGGAGCGGACACTGAAGCTTTCTTT. The encoded protein is CASSQGIRGSGLGADTEAFF.

The sample holds a few counts of this clonotype. The chain uses TRBV12-3 or TRBV12-4 and TRBJ2-2; weak D call: TRBD2 (5 bases). The CDR3 runs to 16 residues. The V and J ends lost 1 base and 5 bases respectively, with 14 bases between them. CDR3 residues: CASSLEGWRSTGELFF. CDR3 nucleotide sequence: TGTGCCAGCAGTTTAGAGGGTTGGAGGTCGACCGGGGAGCTGTTTTTT.

V is TRBV18 and J is TRBJ2-1; TRBD1 matches 9 bases. V lost 5 bases to trimming and J lost 5 bases; unmatched junction nucleotides: 7. The germline gives CDR1 KGHSH, CDR2 LQKENI. This CDR3 spans 15 amino acids. CDR3 protein: CASSSRTGADNEQFF. CDR3 DNA: TGTGCCAGCTCATCTCGGACAGGGGCTGACAATGAGCAGTTCTTC. The entire variable domain, with the rest obtained from reference TRBV18 and TRBJ2-1, is as follows: NAGVMQNPRHLVRRRGQEARLRCSPMKGHSHVYWYRQLPEEGLKFMVYLQKENIIDESGMPKERFSAEFPKEGPSILRIQQVVRGDSAAYFCASSSRTGADNEQFFGPGTRLTVL.

The V gene is TRBV6-1, the J gene TRBJ2-7; 9 positions agree with TRBD2. The CDR3 loop spans 16 amino acids. Germline loops: CDR1 MNHNS, CDR2 SASEGT. Germline trimming cut 7 bases from V and 7 bases from J; bases unmatched to any gene: 17. CDR3 bases: TGTGCCAGCAATCAAATCTTGGGGCTAGCGGGACGAGAGCAGTACTTC. Translating gives CASNQILGLAGREQYF.

There are a few counts of this clonotype. The gene calls are TRBV12-3 or TRBV12-4 and TRBJ2-3; 10 bases are a match to TRBD2. The CDR3 is 14 residues long. Trimming removed 6 bases from V and 7 bases from J; junction bases left unmatched: 7. CDR3 coding DNA: TGTGCCAGCAGGATAGCGGGAGGAGAGTATACGCAGTATTTT. Protein product: CASRIAGGEYTQYF.

This clonotype was picked up a small number of times. V is TRBV4-2 and J is TRBJ2-3; TRBD2 might be the D (5 bases). The CDR3 is made up of 15 amino acids. V was pared by 0 bases and J by 4 bases, with 11 bases between. From germline, CDR1 is LGHNA and CDR2 YNFKEQ. CDR3 nucleotide sequence: TGTGCCAGCAGCCAAGATGAGGGATTCGCAGATACGCAGTATTTT. It codes for CASSQDEGFADTQYF.

In its sample, this clonotype was seen many times. The V gene is TRBV4-2, the J gene TRBJ2-3; 14 bases line up with TRBD2. The CDR3 spans 18 residues. Germline V gene data show CDR1 as LGHNA and CDR2 as YNFKEQ. V gave up 4 bases and J gave up 0 bases; unmatched junction bases: 6. As DNA, the CDR3 is TGTGCCAGCAGCCTCTTAGGGACTAGCGGGAGTAGCACAGATACGCAGTATTTT. Its protein product is CASSLLGTSGSSTDTQYF.

V is TRBV7-2 and J is TRBJ2-2; 7 bases are shared with TRBD2. Trimming removed 2 bases from V and 0 bases from J; junction bases left unmatched: 3. This CDR3 is built from 16 residues. Germline-derived CDR1 and CDR2 are SGHTA and FQGNSA. As DNA, the CDR3 is TGTGCCAGCAGCTTATGGGGACTACCGAACACCGGGGAGCTGTTTTTT. Protein product: CASSLWGLPNTGELFF.

In its sample, this clonotype was seen many times. The V gene is TRBV5-5, the J gene TRBJ2-7; 8 bases fit TRBD1. The CDR3 is 15 amino acids. V dropped 3 bases and J dropped 3; count of bases not matched to a gene: 8. CDR1 and CDR2 from the germline V gene are SGHKS and YYEKEE (reference sequence). CDR3 sequence: CASSSRWTGNYEQYF. The CDR3 region has the DNA TGTGCCAGCAGCTCCAGGTGGACAGGGAACTACGAGCAGTACTTC.

This clonotype was detected a few times. The chain couples TRBV5-1 to TRBJ1-1, with D maybe TRBD1 (5 bases). The CDR3 has 15 residues. Germline V gives CDR1 SGHRS, CDR2 YFSETQ. V was pared by 0 bases and J by 0 bases, with 9 bases between. The CDR3, as DNA: TGCGCCAGCAGCTTGGTCGGGACCATGAACACTGAAGCTTTCTTT. Translation gives CASSLVGTMNTEAFF.

This clonotype has at least ten counts. The chain has TRBV29-1 and TRBJ1-1; TRBD1 might be the D (5 bases). Germline V gives CDR1 SQVTM, CDR2 ANQGSEA. This CDR3 spans 15 amino acids. Trimming removed 4 bases from V and 0 bases from J, with 15 bases in between. The CDR3: CSVGAGWGMNTEAFF. CDR3 sequence (DNA): TGCAGCGTTGGGGCAGGGTGGGGGATGAACACTGAAGCTTTCTTT.

A few counts support this clonotype. The chain joins TRBV5-5 to TRBJ1-2; a weak D match, TRBD1 (6 bases). This CDR3 contains 15 residues. V dropped 4 bases and J dropped 3 bases, with 16 bases sitting between them. Germline CDR1 SGHKS, CDR2 YYEKEE (reference sequence). The CDR3 loop is CASSHNTGKDYGYTF. CDR3 nucleotide sequence: TGTGCCAGCAGCCATAATACAGGGAAGGACTATGGCTACACCTTC.

There are a few counts of this clonotype. The chain couples TRBV20-1 to TRBJ1-2, with D unresolved. Germline V CDR1 and CDR2: DFQATT, SNEGSKA (reference sequence). Deletions cut 4 bases from V and 3 bases from J, with 15 bases between. CDR3 size: 14 residues. CDR3 region: CSAKDGPSDYGYTF. The DNA of the CDR3 is TGCAGTGCTAAGGACGGTCCAAGTGACTATGGCTACACCTTC.

The table lists this clonotype with a few counts. V is TRBV20-1 and J is TRBJ2-3; 8 nucleotides agree with TRBD2. Germline V gene data show CDR1 as DFQATT and CDR2 as SNEGSKA (reference sequence). This CDR3 is built from 14 residues. V dropped 5 bases and J dropped 2; count of bases not matched to a gene: 6. The CDR3 protein is CSAHSGRFTDTQYF. The CDR3, as DNA: TGCAGTGCTCACAGCGGGAGATTCACAGATACGCAGTATTTT.